This T cell receptor beta chain appears in the sequencing data of a study of early T cells in non-severe SARS-CoV-2 infection. The protocol attached unique molecular identifiers to individual cDNA molecules. Each CDR3 protein is one row after TCRdb ran MiXCR on the 5' RACE reads. This sample carries about 27,000 distinct CDR3 sequences, around 3% of them seen once, and the ten largest clones take 0.55% to 0.9%. The sample holds many counts of this clonotype. Sequencing used whole blood. This TCR came from an adult who was a healthcare worker with PCR-confirmed SARS-CoV-2 infection or an uninfected control (not recorded which).

CDR3 loop: CASSGDLGGLNTGELFF. Written as DNA, the CDR3 is TGCGCCAGCAGCGGCGATTTAGGGGGTCTGAACACCGGGGAGCTGTTTTTT. The chain combines TRBV5-1 with TRBJ2-2; perhaps TRBD1 as D (6 bases). Germline V CDR1 and CDR2: SGHRS, YFSETQ. The CDR3 has 17 amino acids. V lost 4 bases to trimming and J lost 1 base, with 17 bases between them.